The clone carrying this T cell receptor (beta chain) was observed a handful of times. Its antigen is currently unknown. Germline-derived CDR1 and CDR2 are SGHDN and FVKESK. V lost 4 bases and J lost 3, with 16 bases in between. The CDR3 has 16 residues. These data are taken from a study of T-cell reconstitution after alpha-beta-depleted transplantation in children. Study conclusions and caveats: It was reported that alpha-beta T cells came from several hundred expanded graft clones (about two months after transplant). T-cell counts and diversity at one year post-transplant came mainly from newly produced T cells. Surviving recipient T cells and thymic progenitors accounted for the high day-60 TCRbeta diversity observed in some patients.

As it was prepared, the TCRbeta library received unique molecular identifiers. TCRdb used MiXCR to reprocess the PCR reads, holding one entry per CDR3 protein. Altogether a few hundred thousand distinct CDR3 sequences are present, under 15% being singletons, with the ten largest covering 2.2%. The sequence was obtained from a male patient between 5 and 17 years old who had a stem cell transplant for acute myeloid leukemia, so the T cells may come from the graft donor. The material was PBMCs, mostly from graft donor cells, obtained 360 days after TCRalphabeta/CD19-depleted stem cell transplant. This rearrangement joins TRBV14 to TRBJ1-3; D is ambiguous. Written as DNA, the CDR3 is TGTGCCAGCAGCCGGCAGCCGGGCCTTGGTGGAAACACCATATATTTT. Amino acid sequence: CASSRQPGLGGNTIYF. Together with reference TRBV14 and TRBJ1-3, the CDR3 gives the full variable domain: EAGVTQFPSHSVIEKGQTVTLRCDPISGHDNLYWYRRVMGKEIKFLLHFVKESKQDESGMPNNRFLAERTGGTYSTLKVQPAELEDSGVYFCASSRQPGLGGNTIYFGEGSWLTVV.